This T cell receptor beta chain was captured in a study of CXCR3-negative and CXCR3-positive naive CD8 T cells. Whole-study findings and limits: Naive cells that were CXCR3-positive had more hydrophobic TRB CDR3s (compared with CXCR3-negative naive cells). Diversity was high in both naive subsets and much lower in memory cells. Surface CD5 was comparable between naive subsets; TCR strength was inferred from TRB CDR3 properties. Similar TRBV-TRBJ usage was seen in naive cells (both CXCR3-negative and CXCR3-positive), but memory cells differed.

In regard to this clonotype: Its antigen is as yet unknown.

The naive CD8+ gate required CD45RO-CCR7+CD27+CD95- phenotype. UMI-tagged TRB cDNA libraries were built via 5' RACE. TCRdb reanalyzed the 5' RACE reads, giving one entry per CDR3 protein sequence and no DNA. Reported are around 140,000 distinct CDR3 sequences; the ten largest clones contain 0.4% to 0.45%. The CDR3 runs 11 residues. Germline V CDR1 and CDR2: MDHEN, SYDVKM. The sample was naive CXCR3+ CD8+ T cells from blood. The subset: CD45RO-CCR7+CD27+CD95- naive CD8+ T cells expressing CXCR3 (TNR3+). This TCR was sampled from a human donor in good health. Some clones in this sample may be carry-over from other donors' samples. The rearrangement joins TRBV28 to TRBJ2-7. CDR3 sequence: CATTDTYEQYF.